Each of the 18 T cell receptor beta chains below was sequenced from the same sample in a study of human thymus T cells. Only in-frame clones appear in the TCRdb table, and some are missing; sequencing was by immunoSEQ multiplex PCR. Among 46,000 or so clones listed, over 90% were seen once. Sequences were obtained from blood. These receptor sequences come from a girl under three years old with a congenital heart defect but otherwise immunologically healthy.

V usage is TRBV7-3 and J usage is TRBJ2-5, with D maybe TRBD1 (6 bases). This CDR3 has 16 amino acids. Trimming took off 5 bases at V and 4 bases at J, with 20 bases between the two ends. Germline V gene sequence: CDR1 SGHTA, CDR2 FQGTGA. CDR3 coding DNA: TGTGCCAGCAGCCCCTTGGGGCAGGGGCCGGCAGAGACCCAGTACTTC. Encoded protein: CASSPLGQGPAETQYF.

The chain joins TRBV6-6 to TRBJ2-7, with D perhaps matching TRBD1 or TRBD2 (6 bases each). The CDR3 sequence is 16 residues long. V shed 0 bases and J shed 6 bases, with 18 bases lying between them. Germline values: CDR1 MNHNY, CDR2 SVGAGI (reference sequence). CDR3: CASSYSILRGRGEQYF. CDR3 nucleotides: TGTGCCAGCAGTTACTCGATATTACGGGGGCGGGGCGAGCAGTACTTC.

The chain links TRBV5-6 to TRBJ2-2, with TRBD2 matching over 7 bases. The CDR3 extends over 16 amino acids. Losses at the gene ends were 2 bases for V and 1 base for J; bases not matched to a gene: 5. Germline V gene data show CDR1 as SGHDT and CDR2 as YYEEEE. The chain's CDR3 is CASSLRVAGNTGELFF. The CDR3 region has the DNA TGTGCCAGCAGCTTAAGGGTAGCGGGGAACACCGGGGAGCTGTTTTTT.

CDR3 nucleotides: TGTGCCAGCAGTGAGCAGGGCACAGATACGCAGTATTTT. Translated: CASSEQGTDTQYF. The chain carries TRBV6-1 and TRBJ2-3; unclear D gene. Trimming removed 3 bases at V and 1 base at J, with 5 bases between. The length of the CDR3 is 13 residues. Germline CDR1 reads MNHNS; CDR2 reads SASEGT.

The gene calls are TRBV29-1 and TRBJ2-3, with TRBD1 matching over 10 bases. CDR3 length equals 13 residues. Germline CDR1 is SQVTM and CDR2 is ANQGSEA. With 7 bases clipped from V and 5 bases from J, the junction kept 6 bases outside the gene matches. As DNA, the CDR3 is TGCAGCGGTGACAGGGGGCGACAAGATACGCAGTATTTT. The encoded protein is CSGDRGRQDTQYF.

CDR3 nucleotide sequence: TGTGCCAGCAGTGGACTATTGGGCAATGAGCAGTTCTTC. Translating it yields CASSGLLGNEQFF. This chain joins TRBV2 and TRBJ2-1; a weak D match, TRBD2 (5 bases). CDR3 length: 13 residues. Germline V gives CDR1 SNHLY, CDR2 FYNNEI. V was clipped by 4 bases and J by 6 bases, with 10 bases between them.

The V call is TRBV6-5, the J call TRBJ2-5; a weak D match, TRBD2 (7 bases). Trimming cost V 4 bases and J 5 bases, with 14 bases left between them. The CDR3 sequence is 14 residues long. The germline gives CDR1 MNHEY, CDR2 SVGAGI. This chain's CDR3 is CASSWEGGMETQYF. CDR3 sequence (DNA): TGTGCCAGCAGTTGGGAGGGGGGAATGGAGACCCAGTACTTC.

This chain joins TRBV11-3 and TRBJ1-1; no firm D call. The ends were cut back, 4 bases at V and 7 bases at J, with 13 bases in the middle. Germline CDR1 is SGHNT and CDR2 is YENEEA. The CDR3 covers 13 residues. This CDR3 is CASSSGGLGEAFF. In DNA, the CDR3 is TGTGCCAGCAGCTCGGGAGGATTAGGTGAAGCTTTCTTT.

The J gene is TRBJ2-7, the V gene TRBV10-3; 10 nucleotides line up with TRBD1. Trimming at V came to 10 bases and at J to 7 bases, leaving 13 bases not matched to a gene. CDR1 ENHRY and CDR2 SYGVKD come from the germline V gene. The CDR3 is 14 residues long. The CDR3 spells CATWDRGSPREQYF. DNA for the CDR3: TGTGCCACCTGGGACAGGGGTTCCCCTAGGGAGCAGTACTTC.

This clone was counted between two and nine times. The chain carries TRBV20-1 and TRBJ1-1; D call uncertain. V shed 3 bases and J shed 3 bases, with 2 bases lying between them. Per the germline V gene, CDR1 is DFQATT and CDR2 is SNEGSKA (reference sequence). The CDR3 is 10 amino acids. The CDR3 region is CSASDTEAFF. DNA for the CDR3: TGCAGTGCTAGTGACACTGAAGCTTTCTTT.

This chain joins TRBV5-4 and TRBJ2-5; D is ambiguous. The germline CDR1 and CDR2 sequences are SGHNT and YYREEE (reference sequence). The CDR3 extends over 13 amino acids. V was shortened by 4 bases and J by 5 bases, with 12 bases between the two germline ends. CDR3 in DNA: TGTGCCAGCAGCCGTGGGTTCCGGGAGACCCAGTACTTC. Protein product: CASSRGFRETQYF. The entire variable domain, with the rest obtained from reference TRBV5-4 and TRBJ2-5, is as follows: ETGVTQSPTHLIKTRGQQVTLRCSSQSGHNTVSWYQQALGQGPQFIFQYYREEENGRGNFPPRFSGLQFPNYSSELNVNALELDDSALYLCASSRGFRETQYFGPGTRLLVL.

The chain employs TRBV9 and TRBJ1-3; D is unresolved. Looked up from germline, CDR1 is SGDLS and CDR2 is YYNGEE. Trimming pared 0 bases from V and 0 bases from J, leaving 7 bases between. The CDR3 runs to 15 residues. This CDR3 reads CASSVEVSSGNTIYF. The CDR3 DNA follows: TGTGCCAGCAGCGTAGAAGTCAGCTCTGGAAACACCATATATTTT.

The CDR3 loop is CASSARVGYGYTF. CDR3 DNA: TGTGCCAGCAGTGCCAGGGTGGGCTATGGCTACACCTTC. The chain couples TRBV6-1 to TRBJ1-2, with a weak D call TRBD1 (5 bases). The CDR3 is made up of 13 amino acids. The V end was cut by 4 bases, the J end by 4 bases, with 10 bases between. Germline V lookup: CDR1 MNHNS, CDR2 SASEGT.

The chain is built from TRBV28 and TRBJ1-1; 8 bases fit TRBD1. V lost 5 bases and J lost 1; bases outside the gene matches: 6. The germline gives CDR1 MDHEN, CDR2 SYDVKM. The CDR3 runs to 15 residues. The CDR3 is CASSLLQGGNTEAFF. The CDR3 DNA is TGTGCCAGCAGTCTCCTACAGGGGGGGAACACTGAAGCTTTCTTT.

The chain couples TRBV6-1 to TRBJ2-1; no clear D. Germline CDR1 MNHNS, CDR2 SASEGT. The V end lost 2 bases, the J end lost 3 bases, and 11 bases lay between the germline ends. The CDR3 contains 15 residues. The CDR3 DNA sequence: TGTGCCAGCAGTGAAAATCGTTTCAACTACAATGAGCAGTTCTTC. This gives the protein CASSENRFNYNEQFF.

This chain joins TRBV14 and TRBJ2-7, with 9 bases aligning to TRBD2. This CDR3 spans 14 amino acids. Trimming cost V 1 base and J 5 bases; bases outside gene matches: 3. The V gene's germline CDR1 is SGHDN and CDR2 FVKESK. The CDR3 DNA reads as TGTGCCAGCAGCCAAGGCGGGAGGGGGAACGAGCAGTACTTC. Translating gives CASSQGGRGNEQYF. Looking up the rest from reference TRBV14 and TRBJ2-7 gives the full variable domain: EAGVTQFPSHSVIEKGQTVTLRCDPISGHDNLYWYRRVMGKEIKFLLHFVKESKQDESGMPNNRFLAERTGGTYSTLKVQPAELEDSGVYFCASSQGGRGNEQYFGPGTRLTVT.

J is TRBJ2-1 and V is TRBV28; 13 bases are shared with TRBD2. CDR1 and CDR2 (germline): MDHEN, SYDVKM. V shed 3 bases and J 1 base; nucleotides not matched to a gene: 9. CDR3 length: 19 amino acids. The CDR3 protein is CASSFLGLAGVLSYNEQFF. CDR3 sequence (DNA): TGTGCCAGCAGTTTCCTCGGACTAGCGGGAGTTCTGTCCTACAATGAGCAGTTCTTC.

The chain carries TRBV5-1 and TRBJ1-1; D is ambiguous. Trimming removed 0 bases from V and 1 base from J, with 13 bases in between. Germline V gives CDR1 SGHRS, CDR2 YFSETQ. The CDR3 is 16 amino acids. This CDR3 is CASSLGAVYSNTEAFF. The CDR3 bases are TGCGCCAGCAGCTTGGGGGCAGTTTACTCGAACACTGAAGCTTTCTTT.